One sample yielded the 25 T cell receptor beta chains listed below, sequenced in a study of OX40 agonist ivuxolimab in advanced cancers. The assay was immunoSEQ multiplex PCR, and TCRdb's table has in-frame clones only and misses some. The table lists about 50,000 clones, roughly 90% of them singletons. Sequenced material: CD4+ or CD8+ T cells sorted from blood, taken in a trial of the OX40 agonist ivuxolimab. These receptors originate from an adult with an advanced solid tumor such as melanoma, head and neck, liver or kidney cancer.

The chain joins TRBV29-1 to TRBJ2-3, with 10 nucleotides matching TRBD2. The V gene end was trimmed by 4 bases and the J gene end by 6 bases; junction bases not matched to a gene: 10. Germline CDR1 SQVTM, CDR2 ANQGSEA. This CDR3 is built from 15 residues. The DNA for the CDR3 is TGCAGCGTTGTCGGTCTAGCGGGAGCTTCTGATACGCAGTATTTT. Encoded protein: CSVVGLAGASDTQYF.

J is TRBJ1-3 and V is TRBV7-2; D perhaps matches TRBD1 (5 bases). There are 19 residues in the CDR3. Deletions cut 4 bases from V and 0 bases from J, with 22 bases between. Germline CDR1 is SGHTA and CDR2 is FQGNSA. The CDR3 is CASSYGTGFIAGSGNTIYF. The DNA of the CDR3 is TGTGCCAGCAGCTACGGGACCGGCTTTATCGCAGGCTCTGGAAACACCATATATTTT. Supplemented by reference TRBV7-2 and TRBJ1-3, the full variable domain reads GAGVSQSPSNKVTEKGKDVELRCDPISGHTALYWYRQSLGQGLEFLIYFQGNSAPDKSGLPSDRFSAERTGGSVSTLTIQRTQQEDSAVYLCASSYGTGFIAGSGNTIYFGEGSWLTVV.

J is TRBJ2-5 and V is TRBV2; 7 bases line up with TRBD2. CDR3 length: 13 residues. Germline lookup yields CDR1 SNHLY and CDR2 FYNNEI. V lost 7 bases, J lost 2 bases, and 4 bases stayed unmatched. The DNA for the CDR3 is TGTGCCAGCAAGGGACTACCACAAGAGACCCAGTACTTC. Translating it yields CASKGLPQETQYF.

The chain employs TRBV6-5 and TRBJ2-2; D remains unclear. CDR1 and CDR2 from the germline V gene are MNHEY and SVGAGI. The CDR3 has 14 amino acids. V was pared by 6 bases and J by 5 bases, with 13 bases between. Here the CDR3 DNA reads TGTGCCAGCAGGTGGGATGACGAAACCGGGGAGCTGTTTTTT. As protein: CASRWDDETGELFF.

J is TRBJ2-2 and V is TRBV12-2; TRBD2 is taken as the D call from the table, unchecked against the DNA. TRBV12-2 is noted as a pseudogene. This CDR3 comprises 17 residues. CDR3 region: CASRLVWLAGGGGELFF. As DNA, the CDR3 is TGTGCAAGTCGCTTAGTATGGCTAGCGGGAGGCGGCGGGGAGCTGTTTTTT.

The chain joins TRBV28 to TRBJ1-2; D gene uncertain. The CDR3 consists of 11 residues. The germline gives CDR1 MDHEN, CDR2 SYDVKM. With 4 bases removed from V and 7 bases from J, the gap between germline ends came to 7 bases. The CDR3 region has the DNA TGTGCCAGCAGTTCCTTTTCTGGCTACACCTTC. Translating it yields CASSSFSGYTF.

The genes are TRBV6-1 and TRBJ2-1; the match to TRBD2 covers 9 bases. Trimming removed 4 bases from V and 4 bases from J; junction bases left unmatched: 2. The germline V gene encodes CDR1 MNHNS and CDR2 SASEGT. The CDR3 loop spans 14 amino acids. The CDR3 DNA follows: TGTGCCAGCAGTGCGCGGGAGGGGTACAATGAGCAGTTCTTC. Residues: CASSAREGYNEQFF.

On this clone: The same CDR3 is also encoded by other DNA sequences in this sample. The rearrangement joins TRBV5-1 to TRBJ2-2; 12 positions match TRBD2. Germline lookup yields CDR1 SGHRS and CDR2 YFSETQ. This CDR3 is built from 15 residues. The V gene end was trimmed by 3 bases and the J gene end by 5 bases; junction bases not matched to a gene: 2. The CDR3, as DNA: TGCGCCAGCAGCTCGGGACTAGCGGGTACCGGGGAGCTGTTTTTT. Amino acids: CASSSGLAGTGELFF.

The chain carries TRBV28 and TRBJ2-4; no clear D gene. The CDR3 consists of 13 residues. V lost 4 bases and J lost 9, with 13 bases in between. The germline gives CDR1 MDHEN, CDR2 SYDVKM. DNA of the CDR3: TGTGCCAGCAGTTGGACCGCCTCGGGCATTCAGTACTTC. It encodes CASSWTASGIQYF.

This CDR3 is CASSHLDFGGNTEAFF. CDR3 DNA: TGCGCCAGCAGCCACCTAGACTTCGGGGGAAACACTGAAGCTTTCTTT. The chain uses TRBV5-1 and TRBJ1-1; TRBD1 is a possible D gene (5 bases). CDR1 is SGHRS and CDR2 is YFSETQ in the germline V gene. The CDR3 contains 16 residues. With 4 bases removed from V and 2 bases from J, the gap between germline ends came to 18 bases. Full variable domain (outside the CDR3, taken from reference TRBV5-1 and TRBJ1-1): KAGVTQTPRYLIKTRGQQVTLSCSPISGHRSVSWYQQTPGQGLQFLFEYFSETQRNKGNFPGRFSGRQFSNSRSEMNVSTLELGDSALYLCASSHLDFGGNTEAFFGQGTRLTVV.

This clone has just one count. The CDR3 loop is CASSESGLAGLGEQYF. CDR3 DNA sequence: TGCGCCAGCAGTGAGTCGGGACTAGCGGGTTTGGGAGAGCAGTACTTC. The chain has TRBV10-1 and TRBJ2-7, with 12 bases matching TRBD2. The CDR3 is made up of 16 amino acids. Germline CDR1 and CDR2: WNHNN and SYGVQD (reference sequence). With V trimmed by 0 bases and J by 7 bases, 7 bases remained unmatched.

The V gene is TRBV18, the J gene TRBJ1-5; TRBD1 aligns across 8 bases. V lost 3 bases and J lost 4; bases outside the gene matches: 5. The germline gives CDR1 KGHSH, CDR2 LQKENI. The CDR3 totals 15 residues. CDR3 in amino acids: CASSPGTGENQPQHF. Here the CDR3 DNA reads TGTGCCAGCTCACCGGGGACAGGTGAAAATCAGCCCCAGCATTTT.

This clone appeared once. This sequence joins TRBV7-2 and TRBJ2-5; unclear D gene. Trimming shortened V by 1 base and J by 6 bases, and 0 bases separated the two germline ends. The V gene's germline CDR1 is SGHTA and CDR2 FQGNSA. The CDR3 sequence is 10 residues long. In DNA form, the CDR3 reads TGTGCCAGCAGCTTAGAGACCCAGTACTTC. This codes for CASSLETQYF.

J is TRBJ2-7 and V is TRBV5-1; possibly TRBD1 for D (5 bases). Germline CDR1 is SGHRS and CDR2 is YFSETQ. The CDR3 length is 14 residues. Deletions cut 2 bases from V and 5 bases from J, with 14 bases between. The DNA for the CDR3 is TGCGCCAGCAGCTTCGGACATGATACCCACGAGCAGTACTTC. Translated, it gives CASSFGHDTHEQYF.

This chain joins TRBV7-9 and TRBJ1-2; 8 nucleotides line up with TRBD1. Germline lookup yields CDR1 SEHNR and CDR2 FQNEAQ (reference sequence). The CDR3 totals 15 residues. The V gene end was trimmed by 5 bases and the J gene end by 3 bases; junction bases not matched to a gene: 8. The CDR3 sequence is CASSERTGLDYGYTF. In DNA, the CDR3 is TGTGCCAGCAGCGAGCGGACAGGGTTGGACTATGGCTACACCTTC.

For this clone: The sample holds other DNA sequences that translate to the same CDR3. The chain employs TRBV5-1 and TRBJ1-5; the D is unclear. Germline values: CDR1 SGHRS, CDR2 YFSETQ. This CDR3 is built from 14 residues. The V and J ends lost 0 bases and 3 bases respectively, with 7 bases between them. CDR3 nucleotide sequence: TGCGCCAGCAGCTTGGGTGGGTCCAATCAGCCCCAGCATTTT. Its protein product is CASSLGGSNQPQHF.

In its sample, this clone was seen a few times. This rearrangement joins TRBV11-3 to TRBJ2-5; D may be TRBD1 (6 bases). Looked up from germline, CDR1 is SGHNT and CDR2 is YENEEA. V lost 4 bases to trimming and J lost 0 bases, with 12 bases between them. CDR3 length equals 15 residues. The CDR3 spells CASSSGQTDQETQYF. CDR3 in DNA: TGTGCCAGCAGCTCTGGACAGACCGACCAAGAGACCCAGTACTTC.

The gene calls are TRBV5-1 and TRBJ2-7; D is unresolved. V was clipped by 0 bases and J by 3 bases, with 16 bases between them. This CDR3 comprises 16 residues. Germline values: CDR1 SGHRS, CDR2 YFSETQ. The CDR3, as DNA: TGCGCCAGCAGCTTGGCGGGCCCCTCCCGGTACTACGAGCAGTACTTC. It encodes CASSLAGPSRYYEQYF.

The chain couples TRBV28 to TRBJ2-7; 10 bases are shared with TRBD1. The CDR3 has 15 amino acids. CDR1 and CDR2 (germline): MDHEN, SYDVKM. V lost 5 bases, J lost 6 bases, and 10 bases stayed unmatched. This CDR3 reads CASSLYRDRGGEQYF. The CDR3 DNA follows: TGTGCCAGCAGTCTCTACCGGGACAGGGGTGGCGAGCAGTACTTC.

The genes are TRBV10-1 and TRBJ1-2, with D unclear. Trimming took 3 bases from V and 8 from J, leaving 13 bases between them. The germline V gene has CDR1 WNHNN and CDR2 SYGVQD (reference sequence). CDR3 size: 13 residues. The CDR3 here is CASSDRRNGGYTF. CDR3 nucleotide sequence: TGCGCCAGCAGTGACAGAAGGAATGGCGGCTACACCTTC.

The chain recombines TRBV27 with TRBJ2-3; 14 positions match TRBD2. The CDR3 spans 18 residues. Per germline, CDR1 MNHEY and CDR2 SMNVEV (reference sequence). With V trimmed by 0 bases and J by 6 bases, 8 bases remained unmatched. The CDR3 region is CASSLSTRLAGGGDTQYF. The CDR3 DNA is TGTGCCAGCAGTTTATCGACCCGACTAGCGGGAGGGGGGGATACGCAGTATTTT.

A single count supports this clone. The chain carries TRBV6-6 and TRBJ1-5, with D possibly being TRBD1 (5 bases). V lost 6 bases, J lost 2 bases, and 11 bases lay in between. This CDR3 region has 14 residues. Looked up from germline, CDR1 is MNHNY and CDR2 is SVGAGI (reference sequence). DNA for the CDR3: TGTGCCAGCAGAAGTGGGGGGGGCAATCAGCCCCAGCATTTT. Protein product: CASRSGGGNQPQHF.

The chain uses TRBV27 and TRBJ1-5; the match to TRBD1 covers 7 bases. CDR1 MNHEY and CDR2 SMNVEV come from the germline V gene (reference sequence). V gave up 0 bases and J gave up 4 bases; unmatched junction bases: 0. The CDR3 is made up of 14 amino acids. CDR3 protein: CASSLSRGNQPQHF. The CDR3 DNA follows: TGTGCCAGCAGTTTATCCAGGGGGAATCAGCCCCAGCATTTT.

The chain recombines TRBV4-1 with TRBJ2-7, with 9 positions matching TRBD1. Germline-derived CDR1 and CDR2 are MGHRA and YSYEKL. J was trimmed by 2 bases and V by 4 bases; bases with no gene match: 6. The CDR3 sequence is 15 residues long. CDR3 nucleotides: TGCGCCAGCAGCCCCCCCGGGACAGGGACCTACGAGCAGTACTTC. Its protein is CASSPPGTGTYEQYF.

In DNA, the CDR3 is TGTGCCAGCAGTGAGGTGGTAGCGGGCAGAGATGTGCAGTACTTC. Translated, it gives CASSEVVAGRDVQYF. V and J are TRBV6-1 and TRBJ2-7; TRBD2 aligns across 7 bases. Germline loops: CDR1 MNHNS, CDR2 SASEGT. The ends lost 3 bases at V and 9 bases at J; junction bases unmatched: 14. The CDR3 runs to 15 residues.